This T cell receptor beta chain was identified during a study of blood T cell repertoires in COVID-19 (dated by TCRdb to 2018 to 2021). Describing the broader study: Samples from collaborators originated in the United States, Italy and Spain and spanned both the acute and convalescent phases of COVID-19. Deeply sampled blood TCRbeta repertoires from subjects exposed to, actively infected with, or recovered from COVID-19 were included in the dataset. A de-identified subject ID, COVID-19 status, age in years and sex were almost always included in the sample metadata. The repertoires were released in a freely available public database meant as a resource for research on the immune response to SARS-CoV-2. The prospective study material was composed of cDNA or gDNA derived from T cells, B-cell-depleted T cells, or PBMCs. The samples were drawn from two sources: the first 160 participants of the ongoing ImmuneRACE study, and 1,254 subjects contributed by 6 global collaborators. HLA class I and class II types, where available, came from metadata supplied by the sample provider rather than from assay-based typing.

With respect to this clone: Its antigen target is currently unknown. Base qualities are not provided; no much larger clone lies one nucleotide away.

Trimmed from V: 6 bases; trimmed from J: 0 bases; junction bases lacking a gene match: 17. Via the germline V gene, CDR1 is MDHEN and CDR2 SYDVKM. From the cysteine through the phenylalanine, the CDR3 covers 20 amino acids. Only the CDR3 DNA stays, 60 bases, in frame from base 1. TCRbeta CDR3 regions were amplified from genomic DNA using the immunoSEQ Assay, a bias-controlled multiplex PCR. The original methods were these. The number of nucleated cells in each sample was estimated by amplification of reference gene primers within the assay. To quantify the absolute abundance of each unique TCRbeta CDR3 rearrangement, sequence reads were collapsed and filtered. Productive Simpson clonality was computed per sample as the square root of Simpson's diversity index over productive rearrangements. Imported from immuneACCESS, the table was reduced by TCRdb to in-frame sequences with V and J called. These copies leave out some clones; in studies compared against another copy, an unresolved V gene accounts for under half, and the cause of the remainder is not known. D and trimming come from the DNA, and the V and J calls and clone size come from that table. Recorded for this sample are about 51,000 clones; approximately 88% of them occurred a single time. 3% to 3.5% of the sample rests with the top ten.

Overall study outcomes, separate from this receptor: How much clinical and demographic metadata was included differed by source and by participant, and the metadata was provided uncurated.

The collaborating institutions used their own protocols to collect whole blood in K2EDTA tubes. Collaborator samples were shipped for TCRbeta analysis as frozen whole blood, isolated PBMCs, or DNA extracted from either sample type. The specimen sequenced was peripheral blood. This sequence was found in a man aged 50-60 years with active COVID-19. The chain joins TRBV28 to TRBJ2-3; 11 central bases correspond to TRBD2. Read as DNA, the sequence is TGTGCCAGCAGAAAGACTAGCGGGGAGACTGGGACCCGTAGCACAGATACGCAGTATTTT. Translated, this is CASRKTSGETGTRSTDTQYF.